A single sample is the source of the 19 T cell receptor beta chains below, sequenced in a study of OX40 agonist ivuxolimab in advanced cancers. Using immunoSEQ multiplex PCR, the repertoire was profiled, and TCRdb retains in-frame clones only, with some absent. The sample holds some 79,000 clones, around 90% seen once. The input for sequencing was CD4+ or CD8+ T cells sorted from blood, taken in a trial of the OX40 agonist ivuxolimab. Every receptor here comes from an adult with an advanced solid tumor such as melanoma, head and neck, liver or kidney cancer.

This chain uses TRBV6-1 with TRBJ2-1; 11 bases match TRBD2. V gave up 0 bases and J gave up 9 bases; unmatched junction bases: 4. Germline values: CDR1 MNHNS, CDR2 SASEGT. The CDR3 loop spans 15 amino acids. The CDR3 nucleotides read TGTGCCAGCAGTGAAGCGGCTAGCGGGAGGCGTGAGCAGTTCTTC. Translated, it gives CASSEAASGRREQFF.

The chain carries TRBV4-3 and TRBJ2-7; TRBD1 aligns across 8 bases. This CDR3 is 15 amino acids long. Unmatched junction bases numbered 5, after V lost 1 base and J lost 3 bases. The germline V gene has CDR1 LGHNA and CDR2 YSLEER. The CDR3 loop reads CASSQVSGQGYEQYF. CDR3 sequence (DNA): TGCGCCAGCAGCCAAGTTTCCGGACAGGGCTACGAGCAGTACTTC.

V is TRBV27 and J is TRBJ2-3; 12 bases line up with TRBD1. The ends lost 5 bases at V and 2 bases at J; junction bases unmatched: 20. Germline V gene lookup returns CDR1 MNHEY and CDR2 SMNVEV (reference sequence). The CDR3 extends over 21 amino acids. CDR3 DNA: TGTGCCAGCAGTCGGGACAGGGGGCGAGGTCCCCTCCGACGAAACACAGATACGCAGTATTTT. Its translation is CASSRDRGRGPLRRNTDTQYF.

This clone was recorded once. The CDR3 reads CASSPHLGNTIYF. As DNA, the CDR3 is TGTGCCAGTAGTCCCCACCTCGGAAACACCATATATTTT. The rearrangement links TRBV19 to TRBJ1-3; the D is unclear. This CDR3 spans 13 amino acids. Germline CDR1 is LNHDA and CDR2 is SQIVND (reference sequence). V lost 5 bases, J lost 4 bases, and 9 bases lay in between.

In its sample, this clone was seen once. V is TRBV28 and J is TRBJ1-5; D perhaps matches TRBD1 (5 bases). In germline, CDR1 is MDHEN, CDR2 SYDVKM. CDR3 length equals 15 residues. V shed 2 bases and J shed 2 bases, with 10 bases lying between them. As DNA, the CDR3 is TGTGCCAGCAGTTTAGGGGGATCTGGCAATCAGCCCCAGCATTTT. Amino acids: CASSLGGSGNQPQHF.

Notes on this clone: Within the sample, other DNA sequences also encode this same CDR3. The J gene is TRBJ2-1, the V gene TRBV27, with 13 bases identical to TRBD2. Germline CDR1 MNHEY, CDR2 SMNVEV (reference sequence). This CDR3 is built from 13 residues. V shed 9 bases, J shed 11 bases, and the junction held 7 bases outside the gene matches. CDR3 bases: TGTGCCAGTAACGGACTAGCGGGAGCTAAGCAGTTCTTC. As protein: CASNGLAGAKQFF.

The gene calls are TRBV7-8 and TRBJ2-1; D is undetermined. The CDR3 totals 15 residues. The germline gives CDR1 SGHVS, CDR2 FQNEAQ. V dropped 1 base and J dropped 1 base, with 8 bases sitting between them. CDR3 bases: TGTGCCAGCAGCTTAGGGGCAGATTCCTACAATGAGCAGTTCTTC. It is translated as CASSLGADSYNEQFF.

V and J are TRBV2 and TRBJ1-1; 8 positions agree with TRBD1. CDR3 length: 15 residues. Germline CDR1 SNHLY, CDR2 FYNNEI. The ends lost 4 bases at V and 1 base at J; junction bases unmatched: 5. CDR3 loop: CASSVQGQENTEAFF. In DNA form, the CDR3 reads TGTGCCAGCAGTGTTCAGGGACAGGAGAACACTGAAGCTTTCTTT.

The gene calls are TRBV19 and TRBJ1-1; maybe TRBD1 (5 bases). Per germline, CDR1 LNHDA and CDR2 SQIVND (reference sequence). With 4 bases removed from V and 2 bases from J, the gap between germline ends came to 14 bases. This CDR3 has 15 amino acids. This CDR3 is CASSKKPQGNTEAFF. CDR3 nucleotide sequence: TGTGCCAGTAGTAAAAAACCCCAGGGAAACACTGAAGCTTTCTTT.

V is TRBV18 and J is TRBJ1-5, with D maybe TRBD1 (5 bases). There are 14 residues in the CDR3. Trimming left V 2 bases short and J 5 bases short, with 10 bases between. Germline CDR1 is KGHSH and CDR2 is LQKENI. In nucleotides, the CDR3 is TGTGCCAGCTCACCAGGGGACGGAGATCAGCCCCAGCATTTT. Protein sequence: CASSPGDGDQPQHF.

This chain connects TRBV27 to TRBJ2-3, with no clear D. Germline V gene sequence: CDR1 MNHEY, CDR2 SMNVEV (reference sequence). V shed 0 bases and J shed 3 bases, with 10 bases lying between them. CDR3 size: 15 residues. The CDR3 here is CASSLSRLPTDTQYF. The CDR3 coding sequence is TGTGCCAGCAGTTTATCGAGACTGCCGACAGATACGCAGTATTTT.

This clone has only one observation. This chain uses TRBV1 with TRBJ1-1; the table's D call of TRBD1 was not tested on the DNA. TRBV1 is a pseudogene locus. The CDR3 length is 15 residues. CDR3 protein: CTSSQVLQAGTEAFF. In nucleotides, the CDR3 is TGCACCAGCAGCCAAGTACTACAGGCCGGGACTGAAGCTTTCTTT.

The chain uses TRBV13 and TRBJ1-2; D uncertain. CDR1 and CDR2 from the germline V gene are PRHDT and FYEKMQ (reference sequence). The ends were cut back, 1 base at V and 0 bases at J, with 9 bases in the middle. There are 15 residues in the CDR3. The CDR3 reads CASSLVDGANYGYTF. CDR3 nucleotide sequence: TGTGCCAGCAGCTTAGTTGACGGAGCTAACTATGGCTACACCTTC.

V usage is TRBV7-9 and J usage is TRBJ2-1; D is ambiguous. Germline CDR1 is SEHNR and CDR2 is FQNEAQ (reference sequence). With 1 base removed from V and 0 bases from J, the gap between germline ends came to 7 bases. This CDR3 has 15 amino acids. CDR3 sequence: CASSLVGSSYNEQFF. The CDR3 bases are TGTGCCAGCAGCTTAGTGGGTAGCTCCTACAATGAGCAGTTCTTC.

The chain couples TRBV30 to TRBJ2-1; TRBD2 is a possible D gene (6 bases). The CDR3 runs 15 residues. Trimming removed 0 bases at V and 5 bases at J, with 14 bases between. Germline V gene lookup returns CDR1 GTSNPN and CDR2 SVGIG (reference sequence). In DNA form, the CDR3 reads TGTGCCTGGAGTGTATCCGGCGGGAACAACAATGAGCAGTTCTTC. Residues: CAWSVSGGNNNEQFF.

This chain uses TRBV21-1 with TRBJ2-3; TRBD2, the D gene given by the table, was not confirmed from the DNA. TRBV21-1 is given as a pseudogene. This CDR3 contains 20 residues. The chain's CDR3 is CASSKASITRGGLAGDTQYF. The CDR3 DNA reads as TGTGCCAGCAGCAAAGCATCGATAACTCGAGGGGGACTAGCGGGAGATACGCAGTATTTT.

DNA of the CDR3: TGTGCCAGCAGCGGGACCGGAAGTACTGAAGCTTTCTTT. It yields the protein CASSGTGSTEAFF. The rearrangement links TRBV7-2 to TRBJ1-1; D is perhaps TRBD1 (5 bases). The CDR3 has 13 residues. The germline CDR1 and CDR2 sequences are SGHTA and FQGNSA. The V end was cut by 5 bases, the J end by 5 bases, with 12 bases between.

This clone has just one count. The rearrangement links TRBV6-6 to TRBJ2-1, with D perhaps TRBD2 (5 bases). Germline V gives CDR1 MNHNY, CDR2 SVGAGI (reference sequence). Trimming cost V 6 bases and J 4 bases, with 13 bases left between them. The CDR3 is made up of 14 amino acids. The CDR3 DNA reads TGTGCCAGCAGGTTCGGGGTAATATACAATGAGCAGTTCTTC. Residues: CASRFGVIYNEQFF.

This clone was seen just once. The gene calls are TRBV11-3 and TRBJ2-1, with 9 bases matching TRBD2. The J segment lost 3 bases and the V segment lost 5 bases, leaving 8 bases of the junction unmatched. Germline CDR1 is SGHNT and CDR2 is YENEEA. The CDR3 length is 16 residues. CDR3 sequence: CASSPGGTSYYNEQFF. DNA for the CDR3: TGTGCCAGCAGCCCCGGAGGGACTAGCTACTACAATGAGCAGTTCTTC.